The 20 T cell receptor beta chains presented below share a single source sample, sequenced in a study of T-cell memory formation after mild COVID-19. TCRdb processed the 5' RACE reads anew with MiXCR; each CDR3 protein has one entry. Altogether approximately 500,000 distinct CDR3 sequences are present, around a quarter being singletons, with the ten largest covering under 15%. The sequencing input was PBMCs or a T cell subset sorted from them (not recorded which). The origin of the receptors is an adult woman who had mild COVID-19 (a few samples of this study predate the infection). Cell type and time point are not known.

V and J are TRBV10-3 and TRBJ2-1; D gene ambiguous. Germline V lookup: CDR1 ENHRY, CDR2 SYGVKD. V gave up 10 bases and J gave up 3 bases, with 10 bases separating them. CDR3 size: 12 residues. CDR3 nucleotide sequence: TGTGCCACACGACAAGACTACAATGAGCAGTTCTTC. Translating it yields CATRQDYNEQFF.

This clonotype showed up just a few times. V is TRBV5-1 and J is TRBJ2-3; D possibly corresponds to TRBD1 (6 bases). This CDR3 spans 15 amino acids. Between the trimmed V and J ends, which lost 5 bases and 1 base, there was a span of 14 bases. CDR1 SGHRS and CDR2 YFSETQ come from the germline V gene. The CDR3 DNA sequence: TGCGCCAGCAGGACCAGGGGAATGGGCACAGATACGCAGTATTTT. Translated, it gives CASRTRGMGTDTQYF. The complete variable domain, with remaining parts taken from reference TRBV5-1 and TRBJ2-3, reads KAGVTQTPRYLIKTRGQQVTLSCSPISGHRSVSWYQQTPGQGLQFLFEYFSETQRNKGNFPGRFSGRQFSNSRSEMNVSTLELGDSALYLCASRTRGMGTDTQYFGPGTRLTVL.

In its sample, this clonotype was seen a few times. The chain employs TRBV10-3 and TRBJ2-2; D unresolved. The V and J ends lost 4 bases and 1 base respectively, with 10 bases between them. CDR1 is ENHRY and CDR2 is SYGVKD in the germline V gene. CDR3 length equals 15 residues. CDR3 sequence reads: CAISGDSLNTGELFF. The CDR3 DNA is TGTGCCATCAGTGGGGATAGCCTGAACACCGGGGAGCTGTTTTTT.

This chain connects TRBV15 to TRBJ2-5; D might be TRBD1 (6 bases). V gave up 0 bases and J gave up 2 bases, with 16 bases separating them. Germline V gives CDR1 LNHNV, CDR2 YYDKDF (reference sequence). This CDR3 is built from 17 residues. CDR3 nucleotides: TGTGCCACCAGCAGAGATAGAGGGACAAGCGTTCAAGAGACCCAGTACTTC. It encodes CATSRDRGTSVQETQYF.

The chain carries TRBV6-2 or TRBV6-3 and TRBJ1-1; no reliable D call. In germline, CDR1 is MNHEY, CDR2 SVGEGT. Trimming pared 2 bases from V and 0 bases from J, leaving 19 bases between. The CDR3 sequence is 18 residues long. This CDR3 is CASSYRLGREAMNTEAFF. The DNA for the CDR3 is TGTGCCAGCAGTTACCGGTTGGGGAGGGAGGCAATGAACACTGAAGCTTTCTTT.

The chain joins TRBV20-1 to TRBJ2-7; D is unclear. The germline V gene has CDR1 DFQATT and CDR2 SNEGSKA (reference sequence). Trimming stripped 3 bases from V and 0 bases from J, with 12 bases between. This CDR3 comprises 14 residues. This CDR3 reads CSASSSESSYEQYF. CDR3 DNA: TGCAGTGCTAGTAGCTCCGAAAGCTCCTACGAGCAGTACTTC.

This clonotype came up a few times. The chain joins TRBV5-1 to TRBJ2-7, with a tentative D call TRBD1 (5 bases). There are 15 residues in the CDR3. CDR1 SGHRS and CDR2 YFSETQ come from the germline V gene. The V gene lost 3 bases and the J gene lost 3 bases, with 16 bases spanning the gap. The CDR3 loop is CASSSLLGAGYEQYF. The DNA of the CDR3 is TGCGCCAGCAGCTCCCTCTTAGGGGCAGGCTACGAGCAGTACTTC.

J is TRBJ1-1 and V is TRBV7-9; a possible D gene is TRBD1 (5 bases). Trimming stripped 6 bases from V and 6 bases from J, with 17 bases between. The CDR3 contains 14 residues. Looked up from germline, CDR1 is SEHNR and CDR2 is FQNEAQ (reference sequence). CDR3 loop: CASRNQGSAAEAFF. CDR3 bases: TGTGCCAGCAGGAATCAGGGATCAGCCGCTGAAGCTTTCTTT.

This clonotype was observed a handful of times. This chain connects TRBV5-6 to TRBJ1-2, with no clear D. Germline CDR1 is SGHDT and CDR2 is YYEEEE. The CDR3 consists of 13 residues. Trimming removed 0 bases at V and 8 bases at J, with 11 bases between. The CDR3 coding sequence is TGTGCCAGCAGCTTGGGAAAGGCAGGAGGCTACACCTTC. Encoded protein: CASSLGKAGGYTF.

This CDR3 is CSAIRNEQFF. CDR3 in DNA: TGCAGTGCGATCAGGAATGAGCAGTTCTTC. This rearrangement joins TRBV20-1 to TRBJ2-1; D is ambiguous. Germline CDR1 DFQATT, CDR2 SNEGSKA (reference sequence). The CDR3 sequence is 10 residues long. V was cut by 6 bases and J by 7 bases, with 7 bases left in between.

The gene calls are TRBV5-1 and TRBJ1-1, with 8 bases lining up with TRBD1. The CDR3 sequence is 14 residues long. With V trimmed by 4 bases and J by 5 bases, 7 bases remained unmatched. Germline loops: CDR1 SGHRS, CDR2 YFSETQ. CDR3 coding DNA: TGCGCCAGCAGCCCATATACAGGGGGTACTGAAGCTTTCTTT. It translates to CASSPYTGGTEAFF. Combining the CDR3 with reference TRBV5-1 and TRBJ1-1 gives the whole variable domain KAGVTQTPRYLIKTRGQQVTLSCSPISGHRSVSWYQQTPGQGLQFLFEYFSETQRNKGNFPGRFSGRQFSNSRSEMNVSTLELGDSALYLCASSPYTGGTEAFFGQGTRLTVV.

V and J are TRBV9 and TRBJ2-3, with D hard to call. Trimming took off 4 bases at V and 4 bases at J, with 10 bases between the two ends. Germline CDR1 SGDLS, CDR2 YYNGEE. The CDR3 length is 13 residues. CDR3 DNA: TGTGCCAGCAGCCCCGGTACGGCAGATACGCAGTATTTT. Translated: CASSPGTADTQYF.

The V gene is TRBV5-4, the J gene TRBJ1-1, with D unresolved. The CDR3 has 13 residues. Trimming stripped 4 bases from V and 6 bases from J, with 13 bases between. Germline CDR1 is SGHNT and CDR2 is YYREEE (reference sequence). CDR3 protein: CASSVVARPEAFF. CDR3 coding DNA: TGTGCCAGCAGCGTCGTGGCCCGACCTGAAGCTTTCTTT.

This clonotype has only a few counts. The chain is built from TRBV6-6 and TRBJ1-1; D is unclear. The V end lost 1 base, the J end lost 0 bases, and 6 bases lay between the germline ends. Germline CDR1 is MNHNY and CDR2 is SVGAGI (reference sequence). CDR3 length equals 14 residues. The CDR3 coding sequence is TGTGCCAGCAGTTACTGGGTTCTGAACACTGAAGCTTTCTTT. Its translation is CASSYWVLNTEAFF.

V and J are TRBV20-1 and TRBJ2-1; no clear D. The germline V gene encodes CDR1 DFQATT and CDR2 SNEGSKA (reference sequence). This CDR3 has 13 residues. V was trimmed by 3 bases and J by 7 bases, leaving 13 bases between them. CDR3 sequence reads: CSARAVQRNEQFF. The DNA for the CDR3 is TGCAGTGCTAGGGCCGTTCAGAGAAATGAGCAGTTCTTC.

The chain combines TRBV30 with TRBJ2-1, with D possibly matching TRBD1 (5 bases). From germline, CDR1 is GTSNPN and CDR2 SVGIG (reference sequence). The germline V and J ends were trimmed by 3 bases and 8 bases, with 11 bases remaining between them. The CDR3 sequence is 12 residues long. CDR3 sequence: CAWRDISDEQFF. The CDR3, as DNA: TGTGCCTGGAGGGACATCAGCGATGAGCAGTTCTTC.

This chain connects TRBV5-8 to TRBJ2-3; 12 bases fit TRBD1. Germline CDR1 is SGHTS and CDR2 is YDEGEE. Trimming removed 7 bases from V and 1 base from J; junction bases left unmatched: 7. This CDR3 has 16 residues. The CDR3 DNA is TGTGCCAGCGGATCCGGGACAGGGGGCCGCACAGATACGCAGTATTTT. Residues: CASGSGTGGRTDTQYF.

The chain joins TRBV20-1 to TRBJ2-5; 9 bases are a match to TRBD2. The ends lost 2 bases at V and 4 bases at J; junction bases unmatched: 8. The CDR3 is 15 amino acids. Per the germline V gene, CDR1 is DFQATT and CDR2 is SNEGSKA (reference sequence). CDR3: CSARTPTAGGETQYF. In DNA form, the CDR3 reads TGCAGTGCTAGAACCCCCACAGCGGGGGGAGAGACCCAGTACTTC.

This clonotype was seen more than once but under ten times. The genes are TRBV7-9 and TRBJ2-1, with D possibly being TRBD1 (6 bases). CDR1 and CDR2 from the germline V gene are SEHNR and FQNEAQ (reference sequence). The CDR3 consists of 12 residues. V gave up 5 bases and J gave up 10 bases, with 12 bases separating them. The CDR3, as DNA: TGTGCCAGCAGCCTAGGACAGTGGGAGCAGTTCTTC. It codes for CASSLGQWEQFF.

The chain joins TRBV20-1 to TRBJ1-3; D remains unclear. Germline CDR1 DFQATT, CDR2 SNEGSKA (reference sequence). This CDR3 comprises 14 residues. The V gene lost 5 bases and the J gene lost 0 bases, with 11 bases spanning the gap. The CDR3 DNA reads as TGCAGTGCTTCACACGGCTTCTCTGGAAACACCATATATTTT. Translating gives CSASHGFSGNTIYF.